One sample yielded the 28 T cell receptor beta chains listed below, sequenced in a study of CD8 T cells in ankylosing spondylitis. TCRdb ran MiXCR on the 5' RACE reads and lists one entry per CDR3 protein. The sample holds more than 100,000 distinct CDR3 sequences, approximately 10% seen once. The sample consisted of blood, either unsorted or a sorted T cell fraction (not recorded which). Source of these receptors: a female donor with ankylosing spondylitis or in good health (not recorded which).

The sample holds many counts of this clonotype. The CDR3 region is CAISYIQGNYGYTF. The CDR3 nucleotides are TGTGCCATCAGCTACATTCAGGGTAACTATGGCTACACCTTC. J is TRBJ1-2 and V is TRBV10-3, with D perhaps TRBD1 (5 bases). Trimming pared 6 bases from V and 1 base from J, leaving 12 bases between. Germline lookup yields CDR1 ENHRY and CDR2 SYGVKD. The CDR3 totals 14 residues.

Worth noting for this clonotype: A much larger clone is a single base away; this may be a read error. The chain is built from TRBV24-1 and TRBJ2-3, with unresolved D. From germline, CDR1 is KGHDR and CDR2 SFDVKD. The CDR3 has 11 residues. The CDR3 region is CATSPGATKYF. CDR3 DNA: TGTGCCACCAGCCCGGGCGCTACGAAGTATTTT.

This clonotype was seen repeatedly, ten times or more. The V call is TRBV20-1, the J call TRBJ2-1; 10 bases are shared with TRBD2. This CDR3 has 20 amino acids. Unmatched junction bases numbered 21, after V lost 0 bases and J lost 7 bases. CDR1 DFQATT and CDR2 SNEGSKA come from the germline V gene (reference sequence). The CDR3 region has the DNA TGCAGTGCTAGAGACGCGGCCAGAATTTCTAGCGGGAGTCGAGGGAATGAGCAGTTCTTC. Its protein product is CSARDAARISSGSRGNEQFF.

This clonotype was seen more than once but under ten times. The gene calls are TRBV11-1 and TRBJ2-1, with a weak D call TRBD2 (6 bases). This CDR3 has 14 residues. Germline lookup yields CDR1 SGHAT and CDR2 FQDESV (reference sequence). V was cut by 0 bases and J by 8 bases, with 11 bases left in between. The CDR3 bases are TGTGCCAGCAGCTTAGCGTCTAGCGTCGATGAGCAGTTCTTC. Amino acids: CASSLASSVDEQFF. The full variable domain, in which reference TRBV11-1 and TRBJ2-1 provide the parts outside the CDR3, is EAEVAQSPRYKITEKSQAVAFWCDPISGHATLYWYRQILGQGPELLVQFQDESVVDDSQLPKDRFSAERLKGVDSTLKIQPAELGDSAMYLCASSLASSVDEQFFGPGTRLTVL.

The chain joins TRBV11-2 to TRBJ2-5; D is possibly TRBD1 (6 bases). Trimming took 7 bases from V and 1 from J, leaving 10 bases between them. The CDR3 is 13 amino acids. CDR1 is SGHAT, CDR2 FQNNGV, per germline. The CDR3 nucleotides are TGTGCCAGCAACCACAGGGCCCAAGAGACCCAGTACTTC. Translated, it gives CASNHRAQETQYF. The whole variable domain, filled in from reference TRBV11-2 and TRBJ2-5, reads EAGVAQSPRYKIIEKRQSVAFWCNPISGHATLYWYQQILGQGPKLLIQFQNNGVVDDSQLPKDRFSAERLKGVDSTLKIQPAKLEDSAVYLCASNHRAQETQYFGPGTRLLVL.

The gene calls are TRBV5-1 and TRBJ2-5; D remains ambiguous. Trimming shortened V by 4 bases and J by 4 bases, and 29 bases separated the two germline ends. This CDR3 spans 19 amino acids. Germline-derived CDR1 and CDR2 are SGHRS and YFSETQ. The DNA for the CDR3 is TGCGCCAGCAGCAGGCTCTTAGGACGAGGCGCCACCAAGGGAGAGACCCAGTACTTC. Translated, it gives CASSRLLGRGATKGETQYF.

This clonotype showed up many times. CDR3 sequence: CASSPPLDGTYGYTF. For the CDR3, the DNA is TGTGCCAGCAGCCCGCCGTTGGACGGAACCTATGGCTACACCTTC. The chain combines TRBV7-2 with TRBJ1-2; D remains ambiguous. V was clipped by 5 bases and J by 4 bases, with 17 bases between them. Germline CDR1 and CDR2: SGHTA and FQGNSA. The length of the CDR3 is 15 residues.

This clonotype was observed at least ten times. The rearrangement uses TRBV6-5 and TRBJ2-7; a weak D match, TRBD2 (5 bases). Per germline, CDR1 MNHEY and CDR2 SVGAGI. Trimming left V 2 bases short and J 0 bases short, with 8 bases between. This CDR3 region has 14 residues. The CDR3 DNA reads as TGTGCCAGCAGTTACGAGCGGCTCTCCTACGAGCAGTACTTC. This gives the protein CASSYERLSYEQYF.

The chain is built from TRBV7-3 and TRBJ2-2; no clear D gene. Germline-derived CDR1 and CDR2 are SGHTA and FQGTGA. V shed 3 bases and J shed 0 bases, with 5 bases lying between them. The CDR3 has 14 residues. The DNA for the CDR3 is TGTGCCAGCAGCTTCGACCCGAACACCGGGGAGCTGTTTTTT. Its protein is CASSFDPNTGELFF.

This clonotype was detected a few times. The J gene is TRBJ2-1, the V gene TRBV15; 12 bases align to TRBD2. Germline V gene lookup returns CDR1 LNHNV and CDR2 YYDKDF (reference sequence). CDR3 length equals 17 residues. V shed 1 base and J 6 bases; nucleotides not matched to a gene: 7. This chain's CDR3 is CATSRAPSGRAANEQFF. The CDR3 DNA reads TGTGCCACCAGCAGAGCCCCTAGCGGGAGGGCCGCCAATGAGCAGTTCTTC.

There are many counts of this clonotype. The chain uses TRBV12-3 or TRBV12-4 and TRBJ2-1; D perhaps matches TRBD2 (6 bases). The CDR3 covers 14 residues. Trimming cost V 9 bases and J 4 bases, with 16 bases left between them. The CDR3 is CASTRFGGYNEQFF. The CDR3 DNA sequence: TGTGCCAGTACCCGTTTCGGGGGATACAATGAGCAGTTCTTC.

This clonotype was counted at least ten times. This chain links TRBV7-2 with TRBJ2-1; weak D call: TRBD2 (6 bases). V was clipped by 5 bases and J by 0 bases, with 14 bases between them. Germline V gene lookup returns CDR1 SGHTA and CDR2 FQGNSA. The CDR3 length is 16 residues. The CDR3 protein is CASSPSGGSSYNEQFF. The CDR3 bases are TGTGCCAGCAGCCCAAGTGGGGGGAGCTCCTACAATGAGCAGTTCTTC.

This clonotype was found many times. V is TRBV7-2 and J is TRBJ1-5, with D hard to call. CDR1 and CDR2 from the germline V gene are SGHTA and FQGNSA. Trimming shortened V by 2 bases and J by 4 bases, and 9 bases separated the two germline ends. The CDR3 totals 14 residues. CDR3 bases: TGTGCCAGCAGCTTAAATGTAGGGAATCAGCCCCAGCATTTT. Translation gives CASSLNVGNQPQHF.

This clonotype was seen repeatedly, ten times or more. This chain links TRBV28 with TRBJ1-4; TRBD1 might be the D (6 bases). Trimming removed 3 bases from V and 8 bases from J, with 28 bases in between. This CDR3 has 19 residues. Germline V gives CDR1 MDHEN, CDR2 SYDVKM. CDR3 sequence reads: CASSFRFPGRTGAGEKLFF. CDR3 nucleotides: TGTGCCAGCAGTTTTCGATTCCCCGGTAGAACGGGGGCCGGGGAAAAACTGTTTTTT.

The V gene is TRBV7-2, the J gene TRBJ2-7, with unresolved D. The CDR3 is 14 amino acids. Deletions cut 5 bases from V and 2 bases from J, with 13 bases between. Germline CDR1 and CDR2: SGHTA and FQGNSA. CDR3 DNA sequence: TGTGCCAGCAGCGACCTGGGCGTCACCTACGAGCAGTACTTC. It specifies CASSDLGVTYEQYF.

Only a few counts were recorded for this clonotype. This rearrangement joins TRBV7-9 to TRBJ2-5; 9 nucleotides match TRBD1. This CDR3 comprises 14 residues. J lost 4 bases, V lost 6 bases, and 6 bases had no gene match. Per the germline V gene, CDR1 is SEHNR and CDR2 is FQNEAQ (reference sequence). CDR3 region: CASRPGTGRETQYF. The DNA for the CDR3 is TGTGCCAGCAGACCAGGGACAGGGAGAGAGACCCAGTACTTC.

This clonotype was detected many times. The CDR3 sequence: CASSSPPKGSYNEQFF. The CDR3 nucleotides read TGTGCCAGCAGCTCTCCGCCGAAGGGGAGTTACAATGAGCAGTTCTTC. This sequence joins TRBV7-2 and TRBJ2-1; the D call may be TRBD1 or TRBD2 (5 bases each). Germline V gene lookup returns CDR1 SGHTA and CDR2 FQGNSA. The CDR3 consists of 16 residues. V gave up 4 bases and J gave up 4 bases, with 17 bases separating them.

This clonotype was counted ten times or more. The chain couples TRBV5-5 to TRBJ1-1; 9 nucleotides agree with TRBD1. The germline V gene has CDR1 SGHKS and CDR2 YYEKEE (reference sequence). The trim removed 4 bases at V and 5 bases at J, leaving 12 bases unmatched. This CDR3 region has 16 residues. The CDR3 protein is CASSPRTGADFTEAFF. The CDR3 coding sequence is TGTGCCAGCAGCCCCCGGACAGGGGCAGATTTTACTGAAGCTTTCTTT.

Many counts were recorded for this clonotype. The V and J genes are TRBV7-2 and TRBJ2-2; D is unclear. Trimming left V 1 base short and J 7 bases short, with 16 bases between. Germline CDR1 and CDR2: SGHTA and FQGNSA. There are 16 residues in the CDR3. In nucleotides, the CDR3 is TGTGCCAGCAGCTTAGAAGTCCCCCTTATGGGCGGGGAGCTGTTTTTT. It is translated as CASSLEVPLMGGELFF.

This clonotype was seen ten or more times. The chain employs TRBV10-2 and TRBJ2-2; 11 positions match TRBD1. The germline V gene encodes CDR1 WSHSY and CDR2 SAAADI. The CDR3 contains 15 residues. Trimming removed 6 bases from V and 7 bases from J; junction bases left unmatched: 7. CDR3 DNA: TGCGCCAGCAGGCAGGGACAGGGGGAAATCGGGGAGCTGTTTTTT. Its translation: CASRQGQGEIGELFF.

The CDR3 sequence: CSAGRGPGGELFF. CDR3 in DNA: TGCAGTGCAGGCAGGGGGCCGGGCGGGGAGCTGTTTTTT. This rearrangement joins TRBV20-1 to TRBJ2-2; 8 nucleotides agree with TRBD1. This CDR3 is built from 13 residues. V lost 6 bases and J lost 7; bases outside the gene matches: 7. Germline V gives CDR1 DFQATT, CDR2 SNEGSKA (reference sequence).

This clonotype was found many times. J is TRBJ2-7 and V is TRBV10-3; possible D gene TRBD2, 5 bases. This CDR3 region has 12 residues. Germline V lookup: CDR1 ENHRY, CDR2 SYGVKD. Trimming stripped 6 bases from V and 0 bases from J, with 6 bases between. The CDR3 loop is CAIRTSSYEQYF. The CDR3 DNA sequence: TGTGCCATCAGAACTAGCTCCTACGAGCAGTACTTC.

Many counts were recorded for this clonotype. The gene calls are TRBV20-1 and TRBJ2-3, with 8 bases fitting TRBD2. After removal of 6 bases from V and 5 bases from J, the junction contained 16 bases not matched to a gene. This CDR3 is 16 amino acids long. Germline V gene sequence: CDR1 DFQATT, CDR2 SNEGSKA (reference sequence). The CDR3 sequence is CSARLIQREIQDTQYF. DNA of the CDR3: TGCAGTGCCAGGCTGATCCAGCGGGAGATTCAAGATACGCAGTATTTT.

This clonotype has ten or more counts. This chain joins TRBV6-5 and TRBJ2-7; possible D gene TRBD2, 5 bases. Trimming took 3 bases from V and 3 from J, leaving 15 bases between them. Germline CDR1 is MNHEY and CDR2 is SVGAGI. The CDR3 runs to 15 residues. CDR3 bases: TGTGCCAGCAGTTATAGCAAGGGAGCCAGCTACGAGCAGTACTTC. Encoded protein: CASSYSKGASYEQYF.

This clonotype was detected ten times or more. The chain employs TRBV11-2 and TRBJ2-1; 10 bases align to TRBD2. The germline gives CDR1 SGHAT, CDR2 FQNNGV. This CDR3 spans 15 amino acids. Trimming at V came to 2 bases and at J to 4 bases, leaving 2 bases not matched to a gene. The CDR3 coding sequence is TGTGCCAGCAGCTTAATACTAGCGGGATACAATGAGCAGTTCTTC. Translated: CASSLILAGYNEQFF.

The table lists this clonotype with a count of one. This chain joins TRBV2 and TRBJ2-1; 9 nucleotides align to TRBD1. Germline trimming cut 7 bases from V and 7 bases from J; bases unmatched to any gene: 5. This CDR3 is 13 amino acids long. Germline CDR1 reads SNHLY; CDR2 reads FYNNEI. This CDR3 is CASTEQGANEQFF. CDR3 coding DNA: TGTGCCAGCACCGAACAGGGGGCAAATGAGCAGTTCTTC.

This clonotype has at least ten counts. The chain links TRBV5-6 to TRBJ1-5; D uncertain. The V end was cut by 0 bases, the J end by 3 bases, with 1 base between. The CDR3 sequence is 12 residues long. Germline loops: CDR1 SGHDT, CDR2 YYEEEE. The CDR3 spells CASSLANQPQHF. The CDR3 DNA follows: TGTGCCAGCAGCTTGGCCAATCAGCCCCAGCATTTT.

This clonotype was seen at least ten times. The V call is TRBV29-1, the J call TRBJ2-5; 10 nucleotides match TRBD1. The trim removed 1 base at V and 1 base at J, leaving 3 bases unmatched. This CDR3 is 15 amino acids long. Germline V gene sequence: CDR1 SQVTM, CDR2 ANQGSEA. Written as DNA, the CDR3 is TGCAGCGTTGAAGGGGGACAGGGGAGCCAAGAGACCCAGTACTTC. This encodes CSVEGGQGSQETQYF. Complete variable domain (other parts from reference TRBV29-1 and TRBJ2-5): SAVISQKPSRDICQRGTSLTIQCQVDSQVTMMFWYRQQPGQSLTLIATANQGSEATYESGFVIDKFPISRPNLTFSTLTVSNMSPEDSSIYLCSVEGGQGSQETQYFGPGTRLLVL.